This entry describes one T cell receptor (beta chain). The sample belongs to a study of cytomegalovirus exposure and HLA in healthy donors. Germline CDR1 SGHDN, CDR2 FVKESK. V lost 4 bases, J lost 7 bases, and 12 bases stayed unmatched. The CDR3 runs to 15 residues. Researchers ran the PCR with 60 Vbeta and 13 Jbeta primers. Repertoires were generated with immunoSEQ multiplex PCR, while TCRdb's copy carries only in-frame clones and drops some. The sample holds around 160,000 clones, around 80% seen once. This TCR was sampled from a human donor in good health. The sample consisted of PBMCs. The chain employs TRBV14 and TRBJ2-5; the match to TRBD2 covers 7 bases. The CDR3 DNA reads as TGTGCCAGCAGCCCGTTTACGGCCCGGGGGGTGACCCAGTACTTC. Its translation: CASSPFTARGVTQYF.